Listed below are T cell receptor beta chains from one sample, sequenced in a study of T cell changes during pregnancy in multiple sclerosis. Sequenced by immunoSEQ multiplex PCR; TCRdb stores in-frame clones only, minus some. There are 65,000 to 80,000 clones in the sample; 85% to 95% occur only once, and 0.9% to 1.2% lies in the top ten. Sequenced material: peripheral blood, taken in the first trimester of pregnancy. The receptors derive from a female donor with multiple sclerosis, enrolled in a pregnancy study. CDR3s include the opening cysteine and the closing phenylalanine or tryptophan. D genes are given only for firm matches. Clone size is given for some rows only: seen once, a few or many times, or a class if the clone is expanded.

v_call	d_call	clone_size	j_call	cdr3_nt	cdr3_aa
TRBV5-1	-	-	TRBJ2-2	TGCGCCAGCAGAGGCAGGCCGAACACCGGGGAGCTGTTTTTT	CASRGRPNTGELFF
TRBV11-2	-	-	TRBJ2-1	TGTGCCAGCAGCTTCGGGGGGCCGGACAATGAGCAGTTCTTC	CASSFGGPDNEQFF
TRBV7-2	-	once	TRBJ2-1	TGTGCCAGCAGCACCACAGGGATGGGCTCCTACAATGAGCAGTTCTTC	CASSTTGMGSYNEQFF
TRBV7-2	-	-	TRBJ1-5	TGTGCCAGCAGCTTAGGGTGGGAGCAGCCCCAGCATTTT	CASSLGWEQPQHF
TRBV28	TRBD1	few	TRBJ1-1	TGTGCCAGCAGTTTGACAGGGGTTAACACTGAAGCTTTCTTT	CASSLTGVNTEAFF
TRBV5-4	-	-	TRBJ2-2	TGTGCCAGCAGCTTGGACAGGGCCGGGGAGCTGTTTTTT	CASSLDRAGELFF
TRBV2	TRBD2	once	TRBJ2-7	TGTGCCAGCAGTGACGGAGGAGCGGGAGTTAACGAGCAGTACTTC	CASSDGGAGVNEQYF
TRBV6-5	-	-	TRBJ1-2	TGTGCCAGCAGTTCTGACGTCAGGGGTGGCTATGGCTACACCTTC	CASSSDVRGGYGYTF
TRBV2	-	-	TRBJ2-4	TGTGCCAGCAGTCCGACAGATAGGGCCAAAAACATTCAGTACTTC	CASSPTDRAKNIQYF
TRBV19	TRBD2	-	TRBJ2-5	TGTGCCACCGCAAACGAGCGGGGGGGCCGGGAGACCCAGTACTTC	CATANERGGRETQYF
TRBV19	TRBD1	few	TRBJ1-6	TGTGCCAGTAGTTCCGGGACAGGTAATTCACCCCTCCACTTT	CASSSGTGNSPLHF
TRBV5-4	TRBD2	once	TRBJ2-5	TGTGCCAGCAGCCCTCGGGGCGGGAGGGACCCTCAAGAGACCCAGTACTTC	CASSPRGGRDPQETQYF
TRBV28	TRBD2	-	TRBJ2-7	TGTGCCAGCAGTGTAGCGGGAGGCCTTCCATACGAGCAGTACTTC	CASSVAGGLPYEQYF
TRBV2	TRBD1	-	TRBJ2-1	TGTGCCAGCAGTGAAGGCAGGGGGCATTACAATGAGCAGTTCTTC	CASSEGRGHYNEQFF
TRBV6-1	-	-	TRBJ2-5	TGTGCCAGCAGTCAAGGGGGGGAGGGAGAGACCCAGTACTTC	CASSQGGEGETQYF
TRBV7-8	-	-	TRBJ1-1	TGTGCCAGCTGCTTACAGGGCCTGAACACTGAAGCTTTCTTT	CASCLQGLNTEAFF
TRBV29-1	-	-	TRBJ2-7	TGCAGCGTTGAAGCCTGGGGCAGGTGGAGCTCCTACGAGCAGTACTTC	CSVEAWGRWSSYEQYF
TRBV14	-	-	TRBJ1-1	TGTGCCAGCAGCTCCGTCAGAGGGGGTTATCACACTGAAGCTTTCTTT	CASSSVRGGYHTEAFF
TRBV7-8	TRBD1	-	TRBJ2-7	TGTGCCAGCAGCTTACCAACGGGACAGATGTTCTACGAGCAGTACTTC	CASSLPTGQMFYEQYF
TRBV15	-	-	TRBJ1-1	TGTGCCACCAGCAGAGATTGGGGCAGGAGGGATACTGAAGCTTTCTTT	CATSRDWGRRDTEAFF
TRBV18	TRBD1	-	TRBJ2-7	TGTGCCAGCTCGCCGGGACAGGGGAGTAACGAGCAGTACTTC	CASSPGQGSNEQYF
TRBV5-1	-	-	TRBJ2-5	TGCGCCAGCAGCTTGAACGGGAAAGAGACCCAGTACTTC	CASSLNGKETQYF
TRBV6-1	TRBD1	-	TRBJ2-7	TGTGCCAGCAGTCCTCACCACCGGGACAGTGAGCAGTACTTC	CASSPHHRDSEQYF
TRBV6-1	TRBD1	-	TRBJ1-4	TGTGCCAGCAGTGGCCGACAGGGTGAGGGGGTTAATGAAAAACTGTTTTTT	CASSGRQGEGVNEKLFF
TRBV6-5	-	-	TRBJ1-2	TGTGCCAGCAGTTACTCGGGCAACGGACAGAGCTATGGCTACACCTTC	CASSYSGNGQSYGYTF
TRBV19	TRBD1	-	TRBJ1-4	TGTGCCAGTAATCCAAACAGGGGCACTAATGAAAAACTGTTTTTT	CASNPNRGTNEKLFF
TRBV29-1	TRBD2	-	TRBJ2-1	TGCAGCGTTAACGGGATGGAGCGGGGGGCCCCGTTCTTC	CSVNGMERGAPFF
TRBV7-2	TRBD1	once	TRBJ2-7	TGTGCCAGCAGCCTTGGGAGAGACAGGGGCTCCTACGAGCAGTACTTC	CASSLGRDRGSYEQYF
TRBV7-2	-	-	TRBJ2-7	TGTGCCAGCAGCTTGCTGACAGTCTCCTACGAGCAGTACTTC	CASSLLTVSYEQYF
TRBV9	-	-	TRBJ2-7	TGTGCCAGCAGCGTAGCTTCCTCCTCCTACGAGCAGTACTTC	CASSVASSSYEQYF
TRBV10-3	-	-	TRBJ1-2	TGTGCCATCAGTAACCCTAGCTATGGCTACACCTTC	CAISNPSYGYTF
TRBV21-1	-	-	TRBJ1-1	TGTGCCAGCAGCAAATTAGGGAGGGGGATGAACACTGAAGCTTTCTTT	CASSKLGRGMNTEAFF
TRBV7-6	-	-	TRBJ1-2	TGTGCCAGCAGCTTAGCGGTGGTGGGGCAGGGGCAAGCGGCTAACTATGGCTACACCTTC	CASSLAVVGQGQAANYGYTF
TRBV2	-	-	TRBJ1-4	TGTGCCAGCAGGCTGACGGGGTTAGGAGAAAAACTGTTTTTT	CASRLTGLGEKLFF
TRBV9	TRBD2	-	TRBJ2-7	TGTGCCAGCAGCGTAGGGGTGGGGAGGGGCGAGCAGTACTTC	CASSVGVGRGEQYF
TRBV9	TRBD1	-	TRBJ2-1	TGTGCCAGCAGCGTCCGACAGGGGTCCTACAATGAGCAGTTCTTC	CASSVRQGSYNEQFF